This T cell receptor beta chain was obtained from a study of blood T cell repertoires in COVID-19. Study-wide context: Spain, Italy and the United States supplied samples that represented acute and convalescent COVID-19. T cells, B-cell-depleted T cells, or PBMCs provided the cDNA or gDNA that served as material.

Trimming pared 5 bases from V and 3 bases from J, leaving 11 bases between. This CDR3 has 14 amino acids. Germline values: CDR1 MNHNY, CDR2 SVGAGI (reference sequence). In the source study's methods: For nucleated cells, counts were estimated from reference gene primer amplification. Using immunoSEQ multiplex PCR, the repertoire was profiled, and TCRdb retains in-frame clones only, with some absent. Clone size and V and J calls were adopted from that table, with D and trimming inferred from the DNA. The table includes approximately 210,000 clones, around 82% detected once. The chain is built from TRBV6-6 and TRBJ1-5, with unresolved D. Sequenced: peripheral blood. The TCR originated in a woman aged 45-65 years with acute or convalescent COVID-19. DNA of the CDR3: TGTGCCAGCAGTGACGGGAGTGCCAATCAGCCCCAGCATTTT. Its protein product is CASSDGSANQPQHF.